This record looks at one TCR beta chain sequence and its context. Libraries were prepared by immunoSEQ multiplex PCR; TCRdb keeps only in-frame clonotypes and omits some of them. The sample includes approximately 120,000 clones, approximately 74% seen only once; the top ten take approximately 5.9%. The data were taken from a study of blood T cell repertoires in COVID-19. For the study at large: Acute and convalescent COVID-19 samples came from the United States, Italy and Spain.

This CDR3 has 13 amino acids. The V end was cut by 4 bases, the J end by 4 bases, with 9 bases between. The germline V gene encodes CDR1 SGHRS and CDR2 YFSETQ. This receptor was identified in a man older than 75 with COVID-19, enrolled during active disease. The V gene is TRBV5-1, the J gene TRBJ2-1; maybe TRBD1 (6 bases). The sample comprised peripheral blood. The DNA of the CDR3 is TGCGCCAGCAGCCCCCAGGGGTACAATGAGCAGTTCTTC. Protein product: CASSPQGYNEQFF.